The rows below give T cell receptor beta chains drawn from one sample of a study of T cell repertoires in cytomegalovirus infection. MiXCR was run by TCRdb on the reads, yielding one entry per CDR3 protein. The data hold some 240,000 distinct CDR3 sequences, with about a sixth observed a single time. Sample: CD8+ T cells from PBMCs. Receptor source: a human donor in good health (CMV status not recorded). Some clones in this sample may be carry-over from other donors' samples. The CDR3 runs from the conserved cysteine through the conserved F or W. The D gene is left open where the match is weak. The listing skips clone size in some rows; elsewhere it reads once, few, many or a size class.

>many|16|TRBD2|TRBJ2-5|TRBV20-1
CSARDQSGGAQETQYF
TGCAGTGCTAGAGATCAAAGCGGGGGGGCCCAAGAGACCCAGTACTTC
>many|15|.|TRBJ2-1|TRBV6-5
CASTPRGPTYNEQFF
TGTGCCAGCACCCCGCGGGGGCCTACCTACAATGAGCAGTTCTTC
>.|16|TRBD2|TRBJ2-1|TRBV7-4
CASSPSGTSPYNEQFF
TGTGCCAGCAGCCCCTCCGGGACTAGCCCCTACAATGAGCAGTTCTTC
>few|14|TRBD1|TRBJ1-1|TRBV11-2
CASSRGTVGTEAFF
TGTGCCAGCAGCCGTGGGACAGTGGGCACTGAAGCTTTCTTT
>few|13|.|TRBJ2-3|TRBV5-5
CASSIELPYTQYF
TGTGCCAGCAGCATCGAGCTCCCATATACGCAGTATTTT
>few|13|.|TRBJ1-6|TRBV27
CASSLLGNSPLHF
TGTGCCAGCAGTTTACTTGGAAATTCACCCCTCCACTTT
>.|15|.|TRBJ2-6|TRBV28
CASSPMGSGANALTF
TGTGCCAGCAGCCCAATGGGATCTGGGGCCAACGCCCTGACTTTC
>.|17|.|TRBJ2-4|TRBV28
CASRPRGGLVSKNIQYF
TGTGCCAGCAGGCCTAGGGGGGGGCTAGTGTCCAAAAACATTCAGTACTTC
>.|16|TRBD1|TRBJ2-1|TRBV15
CATSSAGGRSYNEQFF
TGTGCCACCAGCTCTGCAGGGGGCAGGTCCTACAATGAGCAGTTCTTC
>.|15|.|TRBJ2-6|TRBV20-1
CSAEDWRSGANVLTF
TGCAGTGCCGAGGACTGGCGCTCTGGGGCCAACGTCCTGACTTTC
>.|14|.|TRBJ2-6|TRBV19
CASRGDSGANVLTF
TGTGCCAGTAGAGGGGATTCTGGGGCCAACGTCCTGACTTTC
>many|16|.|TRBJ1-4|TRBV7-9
CASSLGSGATNEKLFF
TGTGCCAGCAGCCTGGGGTCCGGGGCAACTAATGAAAAACTGTTTTTT
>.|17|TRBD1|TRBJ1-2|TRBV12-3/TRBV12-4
CASSTLTGSQANYGYTF
TGTGCCAGCAGTACTCTGACAGGGTCCCAAGCTAACTATGGCTACACCTTC
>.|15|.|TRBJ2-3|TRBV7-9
CASSPPGSSTDTQYF
TGTGCCAGCAGCCCACCCGGCTCTAGCACAGATACGCAGTATTTT
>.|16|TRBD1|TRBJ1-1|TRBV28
CASSSPQGRGNTEAFF
TGTGCCAGCAGTTCGCCACAGGGGAGGGGGAACACTGAAGCTTTCTTT
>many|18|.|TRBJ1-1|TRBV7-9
CASSLLASVSGVNTEAFF
TGTGCCAGCAGCTTACTCGCAAGTGTTTCGGGGGTGAACACTGAAGCTTTCTTT
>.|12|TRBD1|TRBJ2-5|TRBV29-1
CSAWDSQETQYF
TGCAGCGCCTGGGACAGCCAAGAGACCCAGTACTTC
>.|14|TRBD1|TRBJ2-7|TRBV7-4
CASSSRDRRDEQYF
TGTGCCAGCAGCTCCAGGGACAGGCGAGATGAGCAGTACTTC
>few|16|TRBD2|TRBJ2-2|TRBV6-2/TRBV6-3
CASSRPPGLRHRELFF
TGTGCCAGCAGTCGTCCTCCGGGACTACGCCACCGGGAGCTGTTTTTT
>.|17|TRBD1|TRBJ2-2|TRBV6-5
CASSYSPGQASGGELFF
TGTGCCAGCAGTTACTCGCCTGGACAGGCGTCGGGCGGGGAGCTGTTTTTT
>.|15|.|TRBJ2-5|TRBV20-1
CSATPEDRGQETQYF
TGCAGTGCAACCCCCGAGGACAGAGGCCAAGAGACCCAGTACTTC
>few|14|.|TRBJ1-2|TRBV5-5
CASSRAAGGDGYTF
TGTGCCAGCAGCAGGGCAGCCGGCGGGGATGGCTACACCTTC
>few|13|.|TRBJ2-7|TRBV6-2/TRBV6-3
CASSYWGTDEQYF
TGTGCCAGCAGTTACTGGGGTACGGACGAGCAGTACTTC
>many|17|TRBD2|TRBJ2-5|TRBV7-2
CASSLAGLAGRRETQYF
TGTGCCAGCAGCTTAGCGGGACTAGCGGGCCGCCGGGAGACCCAGTACTTC
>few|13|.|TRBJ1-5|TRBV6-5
CASSYGGLEPQHF
TGTGCCAGCAGTTACGGGGGACTGGAGCCCCAGCATTTT
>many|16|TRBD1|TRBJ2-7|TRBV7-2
CASSPRAPGQSYEQYF
TGTGCCAGCAGCCCGAGAGCCCCGGGACAGTCCTACGAGCAGTACTTC
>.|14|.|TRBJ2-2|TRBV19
CATQAVTNTRELFF
TGTGCCACTCAGGCAGTCACGAACACCAGGGAGCTGTTTTTT
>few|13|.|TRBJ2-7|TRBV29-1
CSVEDRAGYEQYF
TGCAGCGTTGAAGATCGCGCAGGCTACGAGCAGTACTTC
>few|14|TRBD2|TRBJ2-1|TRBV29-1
CSVLSGTSYNEQFF
TGCAGCGTCCTCTCCGGGACTAGCTACAATGAGCAGTTCTTC
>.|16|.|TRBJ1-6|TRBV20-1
CSARLGRGGINSPLHF
TGCAGTGCTAGGTTGGGCCGGGGGGGGATTAATTCACCCCTCCACTTT
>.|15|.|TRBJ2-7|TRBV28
CASSLTLGVLYEQYF
TGTGCCAGCAGTTTAACTTTGGGAGTCCTCTACGAGCAGTACTTC
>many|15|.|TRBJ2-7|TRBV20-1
CSARDLAESSYEQYF
TGCAGTGCTAGAGACTTAGCGGAGAGCTCCTACGAGCAGTACTTC
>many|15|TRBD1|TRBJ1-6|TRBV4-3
CASSQWGQGASPLHF
TGCGCCAGCAGCCAGTGGGGACAGGGGGCCTCACCCCTCCACTTT
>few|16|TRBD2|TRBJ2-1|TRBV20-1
CSARVRTSGDAYEQFF
TGCAGTGCTAGAGTGCGGACTAGCGGGGATGCGTATGAGCAGTTCTTC
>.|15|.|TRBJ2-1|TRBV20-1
CSARPWRDGYNEQFF
TGCAGTGCTAGACCTTGGAGGGACGGATACAATGAGCAGTTCTTC
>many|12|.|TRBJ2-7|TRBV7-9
CASSSTSKEQYF
TGTGCCAGCAGCTCCACGAGCAAGGAGCAGTACTTC
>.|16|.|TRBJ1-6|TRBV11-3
CASSLDPQPYNSPLHF
TGTGCCAGCAGCTTAGATCCACAGCCCTATAATTCACCCCTCCACTTT
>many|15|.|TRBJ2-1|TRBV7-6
CASSSTSSLYNEQFF
TGTGCCAGCAGCTCGACTAGTTCCCTCTACAATGAGCAGTTCTTC
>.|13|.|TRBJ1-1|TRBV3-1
CASSANLNTEAFF
TGTGCCAGCAGCGCTAACTTGAACACTGAAGCTTTCTTT
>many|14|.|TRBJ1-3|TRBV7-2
CASSPGISGNTIYF
TGTGCCAGCAGCCCAGGGATCTCTGGAAACACCATATATTTT
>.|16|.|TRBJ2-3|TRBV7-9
CASSPDSGSSTDTQYF
TGTGCCAGCAGCCCGGATAGCGGATCTAGCACAGATACGCAGTATTTT
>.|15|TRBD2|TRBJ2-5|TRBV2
CASSPPLAGQETQYF
TGTGCCAGCAGTCCCCCTCTAGCGGGGCAAGAGACCCAGTACTTC
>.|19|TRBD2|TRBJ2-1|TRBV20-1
CSANTMTSGGPLAMYEQFF
TGCAGTGCTAATACCATGACTAGCGGGGGGCCCCTCGCGATGTATGAGCAGTTCTTC
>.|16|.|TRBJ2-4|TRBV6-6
CASTQSQGLAKNIQYF
TGTGCCAGCACTCAGAGTCAAGGGCTAGCCAAAAACATTCAGTACTTC
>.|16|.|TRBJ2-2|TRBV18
CASSPPGLMNTGELFF
TGTGCCAGCTCACCGCCGGGACTCATGAACACCGGGGAGCTGTTTTTT